Given below is one TCR beta chain in context. The record originates from a study of blood T cell repertoires in COVID-19. The table came from immunoSEQ multiplex PCR; TCRdb's copy has only in-frame clones and leaves some out. This sample has 200,000 to 250,000 clones, with less than 85% found just once. Germline V gives CDR1 SGDLS, CDR2 YYNGEE. Trimming left V 0 bases short and J 4 bases short, with 4 bases between. The CDR3 totals 12 residues. The specimen sequenced was peripheral blood. This chain links TRBV9 with TRBJ2-5; unclear D gene. The origin of this receptor is a woman in her seventies with acute or convalescent COVID-19. For the CDR3, the DNA is TGTGCCAGCAGCGTAGGAGCAGAGACCCAGTACTTC. Amino acid sequence: CASSVGAETQYF.